Shown below are 17 T cell receptor beta chains from a single sample sequenced in a study of OX40 agonist ivuxolimab in advanced cancers. Clones were sequenced by immunoSEQ multiplex PCR, and TCRdb holds only the in-frame ones, with some missing. Of 45,000 to 65,000 clones in the sample, over 70% were seen once. The sequenced sample was CD4+ or CD8+ T cells sorted from blood, obtained in a trial of the OX40 agonist ivuxolimab. Source of these receptors: an adult with an advanced solid tumor such as melanoma, head and neck, liver or kidney cancer.

The V gene is TRBV6-5, the J gene TRBJ2-5; TRBD1 matches 10 bases. V trimming: 0 bases; J trimming: 5 bases; junction bases outside the gene matches: 3. Germline V CDR1 and CDR2: MNHEY, SVGAGI. The CDR3 has 15 residues. CDR3 residues: CASSYSSGQGETQYF. The CDR3, as DNA: TGTGCCAGCAGTTACTCGTCGGGACAGGGGGAGACCCAGTACTTC.

The chain is built from TRBV6-5 and TRBJ2-2; 9 nucleotides line up with TRBD1. The ends lost 6 bases at V and 6 bases at J; junction bases unmatched: 2. Germline CDR1 and CDR2: MNHEY and SVGAGI. The CDR3 totals 13 residues. The CDR3 region has the DNA TGTGCCAGCAGCGGGACAGGGCCCGGGGAGCTGTTTTTT. It encodes CASSGTGPGELFF.

The V and J genes are TRBV2 and TRBJ1-4; perhaps TRBD1 as D (5 bases). Germline V gives CDR1 SNHLY, CDR2 FYNNEI. The CDR3 spans 15 residues. V was clipped by 2 bases and J by 7 bases, with 14 bases between them. The CDR3 protein is CASSEPTPRGEKLFF. The CDR3 coding sequence is TGTGCCAGCAGTGAACCCACCCCTAGGGGTGAAAAACTGTTTTTT.

This sequence joins TRBV7-9 and TRBJ1-1; D remains ambiguous. The CDR3 is 13 amino acids. The V gene's germline CDR1 is SEHNR and CDR2 FQNEAQ (reference sequence). The V end was cut by 1 base, the J end by 1 base, with 4 bases between. DNA of the CDR3: TGTGCCAGCAGCTTAGGGGCGAACACTGAAGCTTTCTTT. Translated, it gives CASSLGANTEAFF.

V is TRBV2 and J is TRBJ1-5, with 7 bases that match TRBD1. The CDR3 sequence is 15 residues long. The germline V gene has CDR1 SNHLY and CDR2 FYNNEI. CDR3 bases: TGTGCTACACAGGGAGGGGGCCGGAGCAATCAGCCCCAGCATTTT. Its translation is CATQGGGRSNQPQHF.

This rearrangement joins TRBV28 to TRBJ1-2; D may be TRBD1 (5 bases). Germline CDR1 reads MDHEN; CDR2 reads SYDVKM. Trimming pared 6 bases from V and 2 bases from J, leaving 13 bases between. The CDR3 runs to 14 residues. In nucleotides, the CDR3 is TGTGCCAGCAGCTCAGGGTATATCAACTATGGCTACACCTTC. It specifies CASSSGYINYGYTF.

The V gene is TRBV5-1, the J gene TRBJ1-5; 9 bases match TRBD1. In germline, CDR1 is SGHRS, CDR2 YFSETQ. The CDR3 length is 15 residues. Trimming removed 4 bases from V and 3 bases from J; junction bases left unmatched: 5. The CDR3 DNA follows: TGCGCCAGCAGCCTCGGGACAGGGAACAATCAGCCCCAGCATTTT. It yields the protein CASSLGTGNNQPQHF. The complete variable domain, with remaining parts taken from reference TRBV5-1 and TRBJ1-5, reads KAGVTQTPRYLIKTRGQQVTLSCSPISGHRSVSWYQQTPGQGLQFLFEYFSETQRNKGNFPGRFSGRQFSNSRSEMNVSTLELGDSALYLCASSLGTGNNQPQHFGDGTRLSIL.

The J gene is TRBJ1-1, the V gene TRBV18; D possibly corresponds to TRBD1 (6 bases). The CDR3 totals 11 residues. Germline V gene lookup returns CDR1 KGHSH and CDR2 LQKENI. Trimming took off 2 bases at V and 11 bases at J, with 9 bases between the two ends. The CDR3 DNA reads TGTGCCAGCTCACCAGACAGGTTGGCTTTCTTT. Its protein is CASSPDRLAFF.

The CDR3 DNA reads TGTGCCAGCAGTTTAGAAAGGGGCTACGAGCAGTACGTC. As protein: CASSLERGYEQYV. The rearrangement uses TRBV27 and TRBJ2-7; tentative D call: TRBD1 (5 bases). CDR1 and CDR2 (germline): MNHEY, SMNVEV (reference sequence). The CDR3 extends over 13 amino acids. Trimming took off 2 bases at V and 3 bases at J, with 8 bases between the two ends.

The chain uses TRBV27 and TRBJ1-2, with D possibly being TRBD1 (6 bases). The V gene's germline CDR1 is MNHEY and CDR2 SMNVEV (reference sequence). V was shortened by 0 bases and J by 7 bases, with 12 bases between the two germline ends. CDR3 length: 14 residues. CDR3 in amino acids: CASSLSGGQGGYTF. The CDR3 DNA reads as TGTGCCAGCAGTTTATCTGGGGGGCAGGGTGGCTACACCTTC.

In the case of this clone: The junction does not match germline at one end; this may be a read error. V and J are TRBV5-1 and TRBJ2-3; no firm D call. Germline values: CDR1 SGHRS, CDR2 YFSETQ. The CDR3 spans 14 residues. The CDR3 loop reads CASCLQGDTDTQYF. The CDR3 nucleotides read TGCGCCAGCTGCTTGCAAGGAGACACAGATACGCAGTATTTT.

This clone appeared once. V and J are TRBV7-9 and TRBJ2-3, with 9 nucleotides matching TRBD1. The germline V gene has CDR1 SEHNR and CDR2 FQNEAQ (reference sequence). The CDR3 has 15 amino acids. The V segment lost 8 bases and the J segment 2 bases; nucleotides outside the gene matches: 8. CDR3 residues: CASGRRDRATDTQYF. In DNA form, the CDR3 reads TGTGCCAGCGGCCGCCGGGACAGGGCCACAGATACGCAGTATTTT.

This chain links TRBV10-1 with TRBJ2-7, with a possible D match to TRBD1 (5 bases). The CDR3 totals 15 residues. Trimming took 0 bases from V and 3 from J, leaving 12 bases between them. Germline lookup yields CDR1 WNHNN and CDR2 SYGVQD (reference sequence). CDR3 nucleotide sequence: TGCGCCAGCAGTGAGTCGACAACAGGCCGCTACGAGCAGTACTTC. This codes for CASSESTTGRYEQYF.

The genes are TRBV28 and TRBJ1-2; 8 positions match TRBD1. The CDR3 length is 13 residues. V dropped 6 bases and J dropped 4; count of bases not matched to a gene: 4. Germline-derived CDR1 and CDR2 are MDHEN and SYDVKM. Here the CDR3 reads CASSRDRTYGYTF. CDR3 DNA sequence: TGTGCCAGCAGCCGGGACAGGACCTATGGCTACACCTTC.

V and J are TRBV6-6 and TRBJ2-7; 7 bases match TRBD1. The CDR3 covers 14 residues. Losses at the gene ends were 3 bases for V and 3 bases for J; bases not matched to a gene: 5. Germline lookup yields CDR1 MNHNY and CDR2 SVGAGI (reference sequence). The CDR3 sequence: CASSYRGGYYEQYV. For the CDR3, the DNA is TGTGCCAGCAGTTATCGAGGGGGCTACTACGAGCAGTACGTC.

This clone was detected only once. The CDR3 loop is CASSGGDRGPTDTQYF. Written as DNA, the CDR3 is TGTGCCAGCAGTGGGGGGGACAGGGGGCCGACAGATACGCAGTATTTT. The genes are TRBV6-1 and TRBJ2-3; 12 positions match TRBD1. Trimming took 4 bases from V and 3 from J; bases not matched to a gene: 5. The CDR3 totals 16 residues. Germline assignment: CDR1 MNHNS and CDR2 SASEGT.

The rearrangement joins TRBV6-1 to TRBJ2-2; tentatively, D is TRBD1 (6 bases). V was shortened by 8 bases and J by 2 bases, with 12 bases between the two germline ends. CDR1 and CDR2 (germline): MNHNS, SASEGT. The CDR3 loop spans 14 amino acids. The CDR3 nucleotides are TGTGCCAGCTCGAAGGACAGAAACACCGGGGAGCTGTTTTTT. Its translation: CASSKDRNTGELFF.